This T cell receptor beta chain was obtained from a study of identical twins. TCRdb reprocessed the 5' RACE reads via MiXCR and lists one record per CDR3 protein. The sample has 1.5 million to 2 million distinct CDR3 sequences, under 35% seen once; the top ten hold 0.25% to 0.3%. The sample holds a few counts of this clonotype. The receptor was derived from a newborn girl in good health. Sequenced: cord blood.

The CDR3 nucleotides are TGTGCCAGCAGCGGGCGGGAGGGCGACGAGCAGTACTTC. Its translation is CASSGREGDEQYF. V and J are TRBV6-5 and TRBJ2-7; 9 nucleotides align to TRBD2. V lost 6 bases and J lost 5; bases outside the gene matches: 5. The germline V gene has CDR1 MNHEY and CDR2 SVGAGI. This CDR3 spans 13 amino acids.